The clone carrying this T cell receptor (beta chain) was recorded a few times. Antigen specificity is unknown. CDR1 is MNHNS, CDR2 SASEGT, per germline. Trimming took 6 bases from V and 6 from J, leaving 18 bases between them. CDR3 length equals 14 residues. This record belongs to a study of response to subunit inactivated influenza vaccine. Study-wide results and caveats: That few new T cells are recruited by each seasonal influenza vaccination was the authors' suggestion.

TCRdb reanalysed the RT-PCR reads using MiXCR and keeps one entry per CDR3 protein. The data contain roughly 500,000 distinct CDR3 sequences, 15% to 20% of them singletons. The chain recombines TRBV6-1 with TRBJ2-7; TRBD2 is a possible D gene (6 bases). The material was CD4+ T cells sorted from PBMCs, obtained less than 30 months after vaccination. The receptor's source is a man aged 45 to 75 who received an inactivated influenza vaccine. The CDR3 nucleotides are TGTGCCAGCAGCTCGAGAGGAGGGACGGGCGAGCAGTACTTC. Residues: CASSSRGGTGEQYF.